Listed below are T cell receptor beta chains from one sample, sequenced in a study of T cell responses to AZD1222 COVID-19 vaccine. Produced via immunoSEQ multiplex PCR; TCRdb's table is partial and in-frame only. This repertoire shows about 110,000 clones, approximately 87% found once; its top ten account for about 5.4%. Source: peripheral blood, taken on day 0 of AZD1222 vaccination. All receptors come from an adult in good health. Each CDR3 is given with its conserved first and last residue. D genes are given only for firm matches. Expanded clones are given a class, and other clones once, few, many or no size at all.

v_gene	d_gene	abundance	j_gene	CDR3nt	CDR3aa
TRBV10-3	-	once	TRBJ1-1	TGTGCCATCAGGATGACGGGCGTCAACACTGAAGCTTTCTTT	CAIRMTGVNTEAFF
TRBV5-1	-	-	TRBJ2-7	TGCGCCAGCAGCTTGGGACAGCGCCTTAGTGAGCAGTACTTC	CASSLGQRLSEQYF
TRBV28	-	once	TRBJ2-2	TGTGCCAGCAGTTACATACGGGGATCAAACCTCGGGGAGCTGTTTTTT	CASSYIRGSNLGELFF
TRBV19	-	-	TRBJ1-6	TGTGCCAGTAGTATCGAGGACAGCCATAATTCACCCCTCCACTTT	CASSIEDSHNSPLHF
TRBV5-4	-	-	TRBJ1-4	TGTGCCAGCAGCTTGGATGGTTTTAATGAAAAACTGTTTTTT	CASSLDGFNEKLFF
TRBV5-4	-	-	TRBJ1-2	TGTGCCAGCAGCTTGATCGGGGACTTCTATGGCTACACCTTC	CASSLIGDFYGYTF
TRBV29-1	TRBD2	medium-sized	TRBJ2-2	TGCAGCGTTGAACTAGCGGGACTGAACACCGGGGAGCTGTTTTTT	CSVELAGLNTGELFF
TRBV6-5	TRBD1	-	TRBJ2-1	TGTGCCAGCAGAGTGACCGGGACAGGGTACAATGAGCAGTTCTTC	CASRVTGTGYNEQFF
TRBV3-1/TRBV3-2	TRBD2	-	TRBJ2-2	TGTGCCAGCAGCCGAGGGACTAGCGAGACCGGGGAGCTGTTTTTT	CASSRGTSETGELFF
TRBV11-3	-	-	TRBJ1-6	TGTGCCAGCAGCTTAGGGGGTAGCAGTGGTTCACCCCTCCACTTT	CASSLGGSSGSPLHF
TRBV5-1	TRBD1	-	TRBJ1-6	TGCGCCAGCAGCTTGGGCCCGACAGGGAATTCACCCCTCCACTTT	CASSLGPTGNSPLHF
TRBV9	TRBD1	few	TRBJ1-3	TGTGCCAGCGCGGGACAGGGCGTCTTTGGAAACACCATATATTTT	CASAGQGVFGNTIYF
TRBV6-5	-	-	TRBJ1-5	TGTGCCAGCAGTTACTCGAGTCCTGAGTGGCCCCAGCATTTT	CASSYSSPEWPQHF